Below are 9 T cell receptor beta chains sequenced from a single sample in a study of technical replicates of blood from several donors. The method was immunoSEQ multiplex PCR; TCRdb's version includes in-frame clones alone and lacks a portion of them. The sample lists about 79,000 clones, around 90% occurring once. The specimen was T cells isolated from PBMCs. The receptors derive from a human donor in good health. Some clones in this sample may be carry-over from other donors' samples.

This clone showed up just once. The rearrangement joins TRBV6-5 to TRBJ1-5, with a weak D call TRBD1 (5 bases). V lost 5 bases to trimming and J lost 0 bases, with 11 bases between them. Germline values: CDR1 MNHEY, CDR2 SVGAGI. This CDR3 region has 15 residues. The CDR3 region has the DNA TGTGCCAGCAGTCAAGACAGCTATAGCAATCAGCCCCAGCATTTT. Translation: CASSQDSYSNQPQHF.

The chain combines TRBV29-1 with TRBJ2-5, with a tentative D call TRBD2 (6 bases). CDR3 size: 12 residues. Germline V gene sequence: CDR1 SQVTM, CDR2 ANQGSEA. Trimming removed 3 bases at V and 1 base at J, with 6 bases between. The CDR3 region has the DNA TGCAGCGTTGAGGGGGGCCAAGAGACCCAGTACTTC. It specifies CSVEGGQETQYF.

This clone was seen just once. This chain uses TRBV5-1 with TRBJ2-1, with 10 nucleotides matching TRBD1. V was clipped by 5 bases and J by 8 bases; unmatched bases: 10. CDR3 length: 15 amino acids. The V gene's germline CDR1 is SGHRS and CDR2 YFSETQ. CDR3 residues: CASSQRDRGFYEQFF. As DNA, the CDR3 is TGCGCCAGCAGTCAACGGGACAGGGGCTTTTATGAGCAGTTCTTC.

This chain connects TRBV18 to TRBJ1-2, with 9 bases matching TRBD1. The CDR3 contains 18 residues. Unmatched junction bases numbered 11, after V lost 0 bases and J lost 3 bases. In germline, CDR1 is KGHSH, CDR2 LQKENI. CDR3 nucleotide sequence: TGTGCCAGCTCACCACCAATTTTTAGGACAGGGGACGACTATGGCTACACCTTC. Encoded protein: CASSPPIFRTGDDYGYTF. Combining the CDR3 with reference TRBV18 and TRBJ1-2 gives the whole variable domain NAGVMQNPRHLVRRRGQEARLRCSPMKGHSHVYWYRQLPEEGLKFMVYLQKENIIDESGMPKERFSAEFPKEGPSILRIQQVVRGDSAAYFCASSPPIFRTGDDYGYTFGSGTRLTVV.

V gene TRBV5-1 combines with J gene TRBJ1-2; 10 positions agree with TRBD1. Germline CDR1 reads SGHRS; CDR2 reads YFSETQ. The ends lost 0 bases at V and 6 bases at J; junction bases unmatched: 8. The CDR3 loop spans 16 amino acids. The CDR3 loop reads CASSLGAGTGANGYTF. CDR3 sequence (DNA): TGCGCCAGCAGCTTGGGCGCAGGGACAGGGGCGAATGGCTACACCTTC.

V usage is TRBV27 and J usage is TRBJ1-2, with D maybe TRBD1 (6 bases). CDR1 is MNHEY and CDR2 is SMNVEV in the germline V gene (reference sequence). This CDR3 region has 15 residues. Trimming shortened V by 2 bases and J by 3 bases, and 13 bases separated the two germline ends. CDR3 DNA sequence: TGTGCCAGCAGTTTAGGGGGGGGGCAGTACTATGGCTACACCTTC. It encodes CASSLGGGQYYGYTF.

The chain recombines TRBV5-4 with TRBJ1-6, with a possible D match to TRBD1 (6 bases). The ends were cut back, 4 bases at V and 7 bases at J, with 18 bases in the middle. Germline values: CDR1 SGHNT, CDR2 YYREEE (reference sequence). CDR3 length: 16 amino acids. The DNA for the CDR3 is TGTGCCAGCAGCCCGAGCGGGGGCGGAGGGAATTCACCCCTCCACTTT. It is translated as CASSPSGGGGNSPLHF.

The rearrangement uses TRBV19 and TRBJ1-1; TRBD1 agrees at 7 bases. The junction had 9 bases not matched to a gene; V was cut back by 7 bases and J by 4 bases. The CDR3 is made up of 14 amino acids. Germline-derived CDR1 and CDR2 are LNHDA and SQIVND (reference sequence). In DNA, the CDR3 is TGTGCCAGTAAGACTCTGACAGGGATCACTGAAGCTTTCTTT. Protein: CASKTLTGITEAFF.

V usage is TRBV27 and J usage is TRBJ2-1, with 8 positions matching TRBD2. Trimming at V came to 4 bases and at J to 2 bases, leaving 4 bases not matched to a gene. Per the germline V gene, CDR1 is MNHEY and CDR2 is SMNVEV (reference sequence). The length of the CDR3 is 15 residues. For the CDR3, the DNA is TGTGCCAGCAGTTCGGGACTAGGTCCCTACAATGAGCAGTTCTTC. This translates into CASSSGLGPYNEQFF.